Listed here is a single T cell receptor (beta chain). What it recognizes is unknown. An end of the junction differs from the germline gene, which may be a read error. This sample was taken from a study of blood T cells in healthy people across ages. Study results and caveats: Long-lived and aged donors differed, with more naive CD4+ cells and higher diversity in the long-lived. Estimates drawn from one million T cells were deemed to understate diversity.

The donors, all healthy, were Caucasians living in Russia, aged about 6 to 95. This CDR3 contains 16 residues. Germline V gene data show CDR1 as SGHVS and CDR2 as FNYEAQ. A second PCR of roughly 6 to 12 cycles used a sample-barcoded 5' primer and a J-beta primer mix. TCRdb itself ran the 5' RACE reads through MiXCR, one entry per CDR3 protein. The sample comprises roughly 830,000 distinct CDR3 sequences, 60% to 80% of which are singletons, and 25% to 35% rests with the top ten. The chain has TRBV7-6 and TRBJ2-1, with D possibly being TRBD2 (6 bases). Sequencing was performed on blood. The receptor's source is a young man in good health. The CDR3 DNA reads TGTGCCAGCAGCTTAGATATGGGGGGTTCCTACAAAGAGCAGTTCTTC. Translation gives CASSLDMGGSYKEQFF. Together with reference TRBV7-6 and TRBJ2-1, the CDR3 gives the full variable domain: GAGVSQSPRYKVTKRGQDVALRCDPISGHVSLYWYRQALGQGPEFLTYFNYEAQQDKSGLPNDRFSAERPEGSISTLTIQRTEQRDSAMYRCASSLDMGGSYKEQFFGPGTRLTVL.